A selection of T cell receptor beta chains follows, all from one sample in a study of cytomegalovirus exposure and HLA in healthy donors. This table comes from immunoSEQ multiplex PCR, and its TCRdb copy is limited to in-frame clones, with some not included. The sample holds some 320,000 clones, around 87% seen once. Sequencing was performed on PBMCs. These receptors came from a woman in her 30s in good health and CMV-seropositive. Each CDR3 is given with its conserved first and last residue. The D gene is left open where the match is weak. The size entry is marked missing in some rows and otherwise reads once, few, many or a size class.

v_gene	j_gene	abundance	d_gene	CDR3nt	CDR3aa
TRBV4-3	TRBJ1-6	NA	TRBD1	TGCGCCAGCAGCCAAGGAACAGGGGAGAATTCACCCCTCCACTTT	CASSQGTGENSPLHF
TRBV15	TRBJ1-1	NA	NA	TGTGCCACCGGGCCGACGAACACTGAAGCTTTCTTT	CATGPTNTEAFF
TRBV27	TRBJ2-2	NA	NA	TGTGCCAGCAGTCATCCAGGGACCGGGGAGCTGTTTTTT	CASSHPGTGELFF
TRBV28	TRBJ1-1	many	TRBD1	TGTGCCAGCACAGGGGGCATGAACACTGAAGCTTTCTTT	CASTGGMNTEAFF
TRBV4-1	TRBJ2-7	NA	TRBD1	TGCGCCAGCAGCCAGCCGACAGGGGGCCACGAGCAGTACTTC	CASSQPTGGHEQYF
TRBV2	TRBJ2-5	NA	TRBD2	TGTGCCAGCAGTGCTACCCGGGGGACTACAGAGACCCAGTACTTC	CASSATRGTTETQYF
TRBV28	TRBJ2-7	few	TRBD2	TGTGCCAGCAGTCTTCCGGCGGGAGGGGGCTACGAGCAGTACTTC	CASSLPAGGGYEQYF
TRBV11-2	TRBJ2-5	NA	NA	TGTGCCAGCAGCTTGGGGGGACTCCGAGCTCGTGAGACCCAGTACTTC	CASSLGGLRARETQYF
TRBV11-2	TRBJ2-1	NA	TRBD2	TGTGCCAGCAGTTCCCGCTTTCTGACTAGCGGGGAGAACAATGAGCAGTTCTTC	CASSSRFLTSGENNEQFF
TRBV4-3	TRBJ2-2	NA	TRBD2	TGCGCCAGCAGCCAAGACCACCAAAGGACTAGACTTACGAACACCGGGGAGCTGTTTTTT	CASSQDHQRTRLTNTGELFF
TRBV6-1	TRBJ2-5	NA	NA	TGTGCCAGCAGTGAGGGGATCGCTCGTGAGACCCAGTACTTC	CASSEGIARETQYF
TRBV9	TRBJ1-1	NA	TRBD1	TGTGCCAGCAGCCCGTCGACAGGGGTGAACACTGAAGCTTTCTTT	CASSPSTGVNTEAFF
TRBV2	TRBJ2-1	few	NA	TGTGCCAGCAGTGTTGCTAGCCACAATGAGCAGTTCTTC	CASSVASHNEQFF
TRBV13	TRBJ2-5	NA	NA	TGTGCCAGCACCACGATCGACTTCCAAGAGACCCAGTACTTC	CASTTIDFQETQYF
TRBV28	TRBJ1-3	once	NA	TGTGCCAGCAGTCGGGAACACTCTGGAAACACCATATATTTT	CASSREHSGNTIYF
TRBV27	TRBJ2-3	NA	TRBD1	TGTGCCAGCAGTTTAAGGACAGGTATCTCCAAAGCTGATACGCAGTATTTT	CASSLRTGISKADTQYF
TRBV7-2	TRBJ2-3	NA	NA	TGTGCCAGCAGCTTAGCGGAGCCTGATACGCAGTATTTT	CASSLAEPDTQYF
TRBV5-1	TRBJ2-7	NA	TRBD1	TGCGCCAGCCAGATGAGACAGGGGCCTTCTGAGCAGTACTTC	CASQMRQGPSEQYF
TRBV13	TRBJ2-3	NA	NA	TGTGCCAGCAGCTTGGGCGGGGTCACAGATACGCAGTATTTT	CASSLGGVTDTQYF
TRBV19	TRBJ2-2	NA	NA	TGTGCCAGTAGTTCAAGCGCCCCCGGGGAGCTGTTTTTT	CASSSSAPGELFF
TRBV13	TRBJ2-7	NA	NA	TGTGCCAGCAGCCAGGCTGGCGAGCAGTACTTC	CASSQAGEQYF
TRBV28	TRBJ1-1	NA	NA	TGTGCCAGCAGTGCCCCCCCTAACACTGAAGCTTTCTTT	CASSAPPNTEAFF
TRBV30	TRBJ2-4	NA	NA	TGTGCCGGGGTGACAGGCGGAAAAAACATTCAGTACTTC	CAGVTGGKNIQYF